This entry features one T cell receptor (beta chain) sequence. The antigen this receptor binds is unknown. Per-nucleotide qualities are absent, and no much larger clonotype sits a single base away. These data belong to a study of cytomegalovirus exposure and HLA in healthy donors (TCRdb year 2017). In the study overall: According to an earlier analysis of 450 to 650 of the donors, about 190 million T cells yielded 117 million unique TCR beta sequences and 250 to 350 Gb of sequence data. An early release covering roughly 580 HLA-typed donors comprised about 300 gigabases of sequencing data and some 79 million unique TCR sequences. The genetic ancestry cluster associated with self-reported Caucasian donors included over 65% of the roughly 410 genotyped donors. The study aimed to test whether signatures of past pathogen exposure could be identified by cataloging public T cell receptors. The study used immunosequencing to profile the T cell repertoires of approximately 650 subjects and linked those repertoires to cytomegalovirus serostatus. In addition to the first cohort of 666 subjects, a separate validation cohort of 130 or so different subjects was used. To predict cytomegalovirus infection status, the study brought together high-throughput TCR immunosequencing, statistical association of individual TCRs with disease status, and machine learning. A later analysis re-examined previously published TCR beta repertoires from about 670 donors and added high-resolution HLA genotyping to investigate patterns of TCR occurrence. Rather than drawing on any new phenotypic data, the later analysis identified candidate immune exposures from TCR beta sequences and the way those sequences occurred across donors. To decide whether each TCR beta V gene segment behaved as functional or pseudogenic, an earlier analysis of 587 of the donors relied on high-throughput TCR beta sequencing. Alongside the repertoire data, information on donor age, sex, ethnicity and CMV serostatus was compiled. A later genetic analysis used genome-wide SNP genotypes for about three fifths of the roughly 700 donors, treating that subset as a discovery cohort. All discovery cohort repertoires had been generated on a single sequencing platform. Both class I and class II loci were covered by HLA typing, at four-digit resolution. Typing coverage varied by locus: roughly 629-640 donors for A, B, C, DRB1 and DQB1; roughly 500 for DQA1; more than 600 for DPA1; 450 to 480 for DPB1. Several DR-DQ haplotypes were treated as single units for association and clustering because of strong linkage in the cohort. Among roughly 400 genotyped donors of the cohort, an average of approximately 200,000 unique TCR beta nucleotide sequences was sequenced per donor, of which about 20% were non-productive. Results and caveats for the whole study, not just this receptor: In a later analysis, HLA-associated TCR beta chains showed more clonal expansion and lower generation probabilities than non-associated chains that were equally common. An association between a missense DCLRE1C variant and V-gene and J-gene trimming of TCR beta chains was found in a later genetic analysis and replicated in an independent cohort. Assigning TCR associations to individual alleles was difficult when HLA alleles, especially DR and DQ, strongly co-occurred. Three of the identified cytomegalovirus-associated TCR beta chains were confirmed in vitro to be specific for cytomegalovirus antigens. In a later genetic analysis, fewer N-insertions in productive TCRs were reported among donors in an Asian-associated ancestry cluster than the approximately 670-donor mean. Across donors, most TCR sequences were observed very rarely, whereas some public TCRs were present in many individuals. Because counts were too low, around 18 rarely observed V segments, including chromosome 9 orphons, were left out of the earlier analysis of about 620 of the donors. It was suggested by the authors that the approach could potentially be generalized to other disease states and immunological phenotypes. Cytomegalovirus status was reported to be diagnosed by the classifier with high specificity and sensitivity in both the original and validation cohorts. The study listed 164 TCR beta chains as associated with cytomegalovirus. A later analysis found that TCR association rates varied across HLA loci, with DRB1 alleles showing the most associated TCRs and HLA-C alleles the fewest. In this cohort, only TCR beta chains were sequenced, and detectable features were limited by the absence of alpha or paired-chain data. The sequencing pipeline was judged likely to have produced a cluster of highly shared sequence variants as a technical artifact. In a later analysis, several top co-occurrence clusters were reported to appear linked to parvovirus B19, influenza, CMV and Epstein-Barr virus. HLA typing was unavailable for some donors at each locus, so association tests used only the typed subset. A further reported finding was that TCR beta sequences accurately predicted the HLA-A and HLA-B alleles for most subjects in the first cohort. In an earlier analysis of about 600 of the donors, most TCR beta V segments appeared in productive rearrangements about 90% or about 30% of the time, broadly matching IMGT annotations. Linkage disequilibrium might explain the correlated functional status among segregating V segments, but an unknown experimental factor could not be excluded. A later analysis found that most CMV-associated TCR beta chains appeared HLA-restricted, with HLA associations seemingly driven largely by CMV exposure. Immune exposure information for the cohort was limited to CMV serostatus. At a false discovery rate of 0.05, a later analysis linked some 18,000 TCR beta sequences to specific HLA alleles. The presence/absence analyses assumed that sequencing depth was roughly uniform across donors, and that assumption may not be true.

The library came from the immunoSEQ multiplex PCR assay. For the multiplex PCR, a mixture combining 60 forward primers for TCR Vbeta segments and 13 reverse primers for TCR Jbeta segments was used. The CDR3 region of rearranged TCR beta genes was amplified from genomic DNA by a multiplex PCR assay. On the Illumina HiSeq System, the amplified TCR beta libraries were sequenced as 87-base-pair reads. In the source study's methods: A later analysis counted 65 million to 90 million unique TCR beta chains across the 666 repertoires, and some 11 million of these chains were shared by at least two donors. To remove PCR and sequencing errors, raw reads were error-corrected and collapsed into unique sequences using a nearest-neighbor algorithm that merged closely related sequences. Alignment of CDR3 sequences to IMGT reference sequences was used to assign V, D and J gene segments. For a sequence to be retained, a match of at least six nucleotides to both a V gene segment and a J gene segment was required. Rearrangements were classified as productive when the CDR3 lacked stop codons and remained in frame with V and J, and all other rearrangements were classified as non-productive. CDR3 was defined according to IMGT convention as the region running from the second conserved V-encoded cysteine to the conserved J-encoded phenylalanine. In an earlier analysis of roughly 610 of the donors, sequences lacking an unambiguous match to a single V gene segment were excluded. In an earlier analysis of approximately 550 of the donors, V segments were called functional above 56.7% productive rearrangements and were called segregating when the between-donor standard deviation exceeded 5%. A statistical classification framework was developed to diagnose cytomegalovirus status using the catalog of TCR beta chain sequences. A later analysis assigned V and J genes by comparing TCR nucleotide sequences with IMGT/GENE-DB human TR gene sequences. Using the TCRdist pipeline, a later analysis assigned CDR3 sequences along with most-parsimonious VDJ recombination scenarios. In a later analysis, each TCR beta chain was defined by its CDR3 amino acid sequence together with its V-gene family, and reads without a unique V-gene family were excluded. To address suspected cross-contamination and a sequencing artifact, a later analysis removed approximately 600 highly shared, low-generation-probability nucleotide sequences. For each public chain, a later analysis derived a clonal expansion index from normalized ranks of inferred template counts within each repertoire. In a later analysis, generation probabilities were computed using a VDJ recombination model fitted to out-of-frame rearrangements, and the results were checked against IGoR. In a later analysis, TCR-TCR, TCR-HLA and TCR-CMV co-occurrence was scored with hypergeometric tests, and a repertoire-size bias correction was applied to TCR pairs. False discovery rates were estimated in a later analysis by permuting HLA or CMV assignments 20 times. In a later analysis, co-occurring TCRs were grouped using DBSCAN, and TCRdist sequence similarity was added for clustering within HLA-allele-positive subsets. For co-occurrence clustering, repertoires with fewer than 30,000 or more than 120,000 public chains were excluded, along with a handful of repertoires with anomalous nucleotide sharing. This immuneACCESS table, as held by TCRdb, lists in-frame sequences with V and J called but not all clones. Of the missing ones, under half trace to an unresolved V gene in checked studies; the others have no known cause. The V and J calls and clone size come from that table; D and trimming were worked out from the DNA. The sample table shows nearly 110,000 clones, and 77% are seen once. The top ten constitute 4.2% of the sample.

In total, more than 500 healthy bone marrow donors made up the cohort. Cohort members were all nominally healthy when sampled, although unrecorded immune exposures were likely present. The donor was CMV seronegative and belonged to the group of around 400 seronegative cohort members. A peripheral blood sample was provided by each donor, and peripheral blood mononuclear cells were used for TCR beta sequencing. Genomic DNA extraction from the blood cell samples was performed with the Qiagen DNeasy Blood Extraction Kit. The TCR comes from a male donor in good health and CMV-seronegative. The sample was PBMCs.

Here the CDR3 is given as CASPQGPYYGYTF. The nucleotides are TGTGCCAGCCCACAGGGGCCGTACTATGGCTACACCTTC. The sequence links TRBV2 to TRBJ1-2, and 7 junction bases match TRBD1. The germline V gene yields SNHLY for CDR1 and FYNNEI for CDR2. Trimming accounts for 8 bases at V and 3 bases at J, while the number of junction bases matched to no gene is 6. The CDR3 measures 13 amino acids from cysteine to phenylalanine. Only the CDR3 part of the read is kept: 39 bases, read in frame from the first base. When the CDR3 is completed using the reference TRBV2 and TRBJ1-2 genes on either side, the full variable domain is EPEVTQTPSHQVTQMGQEVILRCVPISNHLYFYWYRQILGQKVEFLVSFYNNEISEKSEIFDDQFSVERPDGSNFTLKIRSTKLEDSAMYFCASPQGPYYGYTFGSGTRLTVV.